This T cell receptor (beta chain) is from a study of lymphopenia after photon versus proton radiotherapy. Sequencing was performed with immunoSEQ multiplex PCR; in TCRdb, only in-frame clones are kept and a portion is missing. The table has approximately 20,000 clones, 75% to 90% seen once. This clone was observed a single time. Its antigen is unknown. Trimming stripped 1 base from V and 6 bases from J, with 10 bases between. CDR1 is SGHAT, CDR2 FQDESV, per germline (reference sequence). CDR3 length: 15 amino acids. Regarding the study as a whole: Post-nadir TCR diversity decline inversely tracked overall survival among those who died.

The TCR comes from a man between 70 and 80 years old with pancreatic cancer. The input for sequencing was peripheral blood, taken from a patient treated with proton-based radiotherapy. This chain uses TRBV11-1 with TRBJ1-6, with D hard to call. The CDR3 region is CASSLGRQPNSPLHF. The DNA of the CDR3 is TGTGCCAGCAGCTTAGGCCGGCAGCCTAATTCACCCCTCCACTTT.